This TCR beta chain was found in a study of regulatory T cells in long-lasting Graves disease. Study-level points and caveats: Preferential use of TRBV28, TRBJ1-2 and TRBJ2-5 was seen in persistent disease. Patients whose Graves' disease persisted exhibited lower TCR diversity than those newly diagnosed.

Time point reported: persistent/refractory GD, antithyroid drugs over 5 years with positive TRAb. The TCR library used RNA extracted from PBMCs. CDR3 regions were amplified by Arm-PCR using iRepertoire HTBI primers to build TCR beta libraries. Original processing methods: Analysis of the samples identified 50 to 65 TRBV and 14 TRBJ segments. TCRdb re-called the multiplex PCR reads with MiXCR, one entry per CDR3 protein. The V and J calls follow TCRdb's processing rather than the paper's. Among approximately 470,000 distinct CDR3 sequences listed, less than 25% were seen once. For this clonotype: Its antigen remains unknown.

The CDR3 sequence is 14 residues long. The germline V gene has CDR1 ENHRY and CDR2 SYGVKD. Trimming at V came to 6 bases and at J to 8 bases, leaving 7 bases not matched to a gene. V and J are TRBV10-3 and TRBJ2-2; 9 bases are shared with TRBD1. This receptor was identified in a female donor with Graves disease. The material sequenced was peripheral blood mononuclear cells (PBMCs), taken when the disease was refractory, from a patient treated with antithyroid drugs. The CDR3 sequence: CAISRDRAIGELFF. The CDR3 DNA reads TGTGCCATCAGCCGGGACAGGGCGATTGGGGAGCTGTTTTTT.